This T cell receptor (beta chain) was retrieved from a study of regulatory T cells in long-lasting Graves disease (dated by TCRdb to the early 2020s). For context, the study as a whole: To count as having persistent Graves' disease, a patient had to have received antithyroid drug treatment for over 5 years with TSH receptor autoantibodies remaining persistently positive. This study used TCR sequencing and RNA sequencing of peripheral blood to compare persistent Graves' disease patients against newly diagnosed Graves' disease patients. The study took place in China and was registered as a clinical trial. A total of around 35 samples underwent TCR sequencing, from roughly 13 patients with persistent Graves' disease and roughly 20 patients with newly diagnosed Graves' disease. On average, persistent Graves' disease patients in the clinical cohort had been on antithyroid drugs for about 10.3 years. Overall study outcomes, separate from this receptor: Compared with newly diagnosed patients, persistent Graves' disease patients had lower TCR Shannon entropy and fewer highly expanded clones, which suggests clonal expansion. TRBV28, TRBJ1-2 and TRBJ2-5 were preferentially used in persistent disease, while TRBV20-1 and TRBJ2-1 were favored in newly diagnosed disease. Persistent patients shared more public clonotypes among themselves (more than 2,500) than newly diagnosed patients did (about 900). The small sample size was acknowledged by the authors as a limitation that may reduce accuracy. Peripheral blood alone was examined, since thyroid tissue, which constituted the primary lesion, could not be accessed. Sequencing and analysis were restricted to the TCR beta chain.

V lost 6 bases and J lost 3 bases, and the count of bases not matched to a germline gene is 6. Reading the germline V gene (reference sequence) gives CDR1 DFQATT and CDR2 SNEGSKA. From its cysteine to its phenylalanine, the CDR3 spans 15 amino acids. Here the CDR3 DNA is all that survives: 45 bases in frame from base 1. The library was prepared using multiplex PCR. Reads for this sample came from an Illumina HiSeq 4000. TCR beta libraries were built with iRepertoire HTBI primers and Arm-PCR amplification of CDR3 regions. Before sequencing, the PCR products underwent gel purification. The authors' analysis ran thus. Across samples, 60 to 75 TRBV and 13 to 15 TRBJ segments were identified and used for gene usage analysis of CDR3 amino acid clonotypes. Filtered high-quality paired reads were merged into contigs using COPE and FqMerger. BLAST was used to align contigs to IMGT TRBV, TRBD and TRBJ reference genes, with CDR3 defined following IMGT. Highly expanded clones were defined as clonotypes with a frequency above 0.1%. Shannon entropy served as the measure of repertoire diversity, while the Gini coefficient captured V-J evenness. Clonotypes shared by more than one individual were considered public. The public reads were reanalyzed by TCRdb: fastp trimming at Q25, MiXCR alignment, in-frame beta chains only. One record per CDR3 amino acid sequence lists the most common genes and DNA. These V and J calls derive from TCRdb rather than the authors' analysis. This sample comprises fewer than 400,000 distinct CDR3 sequences, around 21% of them detected only once. The top ten clonotypes cover more than 20% of the sample.

Reading the label with the study, this specimen's time point is: persistent/refractory GD, antithyroid drugs over 5 years with positive TRAb. For both TCR sequencing and RNA sequencing, RNA was extracted from PBMCs using TRIzol. The diagnosis of Graves' disease was made according to American Thyroid Association guidelines. Patients were recruited from an endocrinology department in Xi'an, China. Each patient gave 7 to 9.5 milliliters of peripheral blood, collected in an EDTA anticoagulant tube. Ficoll Paque Plus density gradient separation was used to isolate PBMCs, and no additional T cell sorting was done. RNA quality was checked with an Agilent 2100 Bioanalyzer and agarose gel, and concentration with a NanoDrop 2000. The sample holds many counts of this clonotype. What this receptor recognizes is not known. It has no much larger one-base neighbor in the sample; base qualities were not kept.

The sequencing used peripheral blood mononuclear cells (PBMCs), collected when the disease was refractory, from a patient treated with antithyroid drugs. The rearrangement joined TRBV20-1 to TRBJ1-4, with 11 bases matching TRBD1. The clonotype comes from a female donor with Graves disease. The DNA is TGCAGTGCAAGGACAGGGGGCGCTTCTAATGAAAAACTGTTTTTT. Its translation is CSARTGGASNEKLFF.